The clone carrying this T cell receptor beta chain was observed at least ten times. Its antigen is as yet unknown. These data come from a study of T cells in Graves' hyperthyroidism and ophthalmopathy. Germline V gene sequence: CDR1 SNHLY, CDR2 FYNNEI. The CDR3 length is 15 residues. V lost 1 base and J lost 9; bases outside the gene matches: 4. Amplification of TCR beta CDR3 regions was performed using RNA transcripts as template. TCR CDR3 underwent first-round RT-PCR with the HTBI primer set. TCRdb re-called the multiplex PCR reads through MiXCR, storing one row per CDR3 protein. Altogether under 350,000 distinct CDR3 sequences are present, roughly 15% being singletons, with the ten largest covering 7.9%. Study-wide results and limits: In the blood, most expanded thyroid clonotypes above 0.001 appeared as well. A median about 6 months before onset, the model predicted ophthalmopathy. The authors' 13 V-J model separated ophthalmopathy from stable hyperthyroidism.

The sequenced material came from blood. The origin of this receptor is a woman aged 40 to 50 with Graves' hyperthyroidism. V usage is TRBV2 and J usage is TRBJ1-6; 9 bases agree with TRBD1. In DNA, the CDR3 is TGTGCCAGCAGTGAAGTTGGGACAGGGAGTTCACCCCTCCACTTT. It encodes CASSEVGTGSSPLHF.